This T cell receptor beta chain derives from a study of T cells in Graves' hyperthyroidism and ophthalmopathy. Study-level points and caveats: Blood also carried most thyroid clonotypes expanded above 0.001.

Amplification of TCR beta CDR3 regions was performed using RNA transcripts as template. TCR CDR3 underwent first-round RT-PCR with the HTBI primer set. TCRdb re-derived calls from the multiplex PCR reads in MiXCR, one entry per CDR3 protein. The profile shows hundreds of thousands of distinct CDR3 sequences, approximately 23% of them singletons. This clonotype came up many times. Its specificity is unknown. V dropped 6 bases and J dropped 4 bases, with 18 bases sitting between them. This CDR3 is built from 14 residues. CDR1 DFQATT and CDR2 SNEGSKA come from the germline V gene (reference sequence). Ophthalmopathy patients had Clinical Activity Score at least 3, NOSPECS grade at least 4, duration under 3 months. Each diagnosis drew on symptoms, thyroxine, TRAb, thyroid ultrasound and orbital computed tomography findings. Around 10 ml fresh peripheral blood yielded the PBMCs.

The source material was blood. The chain couples TRBV20-1 to TRBJ2-5; weak D call: TRBD2 (6 bases). This receptor was obtained from a woman in her forties with Graves' ophthalmopathy. CDR3 protein: CSASGPWAGETQYF. Written as DNA, the CDR3 is TGCAGTGCCAGCGGGCCTTGGGCCGGAGAGACCCAGTACTTC.